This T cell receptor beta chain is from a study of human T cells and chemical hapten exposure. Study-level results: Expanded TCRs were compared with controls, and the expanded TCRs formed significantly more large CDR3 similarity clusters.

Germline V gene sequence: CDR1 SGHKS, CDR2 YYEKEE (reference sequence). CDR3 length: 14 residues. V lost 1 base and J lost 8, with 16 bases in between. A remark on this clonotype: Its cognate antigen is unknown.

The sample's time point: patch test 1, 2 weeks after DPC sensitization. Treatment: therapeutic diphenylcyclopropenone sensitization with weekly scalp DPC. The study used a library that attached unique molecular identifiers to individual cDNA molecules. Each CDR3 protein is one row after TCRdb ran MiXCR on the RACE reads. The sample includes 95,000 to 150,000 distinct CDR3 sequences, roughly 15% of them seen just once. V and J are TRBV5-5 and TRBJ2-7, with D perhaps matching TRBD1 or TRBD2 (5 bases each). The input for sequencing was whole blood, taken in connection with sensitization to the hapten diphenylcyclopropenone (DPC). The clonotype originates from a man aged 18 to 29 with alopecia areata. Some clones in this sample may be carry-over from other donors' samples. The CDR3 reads CASSLPGTVRKQYF. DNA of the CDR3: TGTGCCAGCAGCTTGCCAGGGACGGTTCGGAAGCAGTACTTC.